This TCR beta chain was sequenced for a study of esophageal squamous cell carcinoma under preoperative chemotherapy. The wider study: Samples included peripheral blood T cells as well as tumor-infiltrating lymphocytes. General study findings and limits: Post-treatment tumor-infiltrating lymphocytes appeared partly derived from peripheral T cells migrating into the tumor. Clonal contraction, more than amplification, hit abundant clones after paclitaxel-nedaplatin.

TCRdb re-analysed the PCR reads in MiXCR, keeping a single row per CDR3 protein. There are roughly 13,000 distinct CDR3 sequences in the sample; approximately 50% occur only once, and approximately 16% lies in the top ten. As regards this clonotype: No antigen is known for it. One end of the junction does not line up with germline, which may come from a read error.

Regarding time point: before preoperative PTX-NDP chemotherapy. Paclitaxel-nedaplatin chemotherapy was given to patients ahead of their surgery. The sample here was taken from a patient given preoperative chemotherapy. This receptor was taken from a human donor with esophageal squamous cell carcinoma. The donor label of this sample is uncertain.

This CDR3 reads CASSFRGGGAETQYF. The CDR3 coding sequence is TGTGCCAGCAGTTTCAGGGGGGGGGGGGCAGAGACGCAGTATTTT. This chain connects TRBV6-5 to TRBJ2-3; D tentatively fits TRBD1 or TRBD2 (7 bases each). Germline values: CDR1 MNHEY, CDR2 SVGAGI. This CDR3 has 15 amino acids.